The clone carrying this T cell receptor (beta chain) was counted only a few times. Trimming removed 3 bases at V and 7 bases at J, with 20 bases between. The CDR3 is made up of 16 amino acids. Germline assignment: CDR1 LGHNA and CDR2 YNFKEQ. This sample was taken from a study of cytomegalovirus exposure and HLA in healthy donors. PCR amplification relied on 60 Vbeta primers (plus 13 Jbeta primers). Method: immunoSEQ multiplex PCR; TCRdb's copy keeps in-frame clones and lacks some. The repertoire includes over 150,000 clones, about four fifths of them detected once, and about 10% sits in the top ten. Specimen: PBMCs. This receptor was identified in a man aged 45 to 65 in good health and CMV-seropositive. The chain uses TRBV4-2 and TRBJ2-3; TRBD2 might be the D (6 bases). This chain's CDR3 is CASSQGYTGGMNTQYF. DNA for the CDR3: TGTGCCAGCAGCCAGGGATACACCGGGGGTATGAATACGCAGTATTTT.